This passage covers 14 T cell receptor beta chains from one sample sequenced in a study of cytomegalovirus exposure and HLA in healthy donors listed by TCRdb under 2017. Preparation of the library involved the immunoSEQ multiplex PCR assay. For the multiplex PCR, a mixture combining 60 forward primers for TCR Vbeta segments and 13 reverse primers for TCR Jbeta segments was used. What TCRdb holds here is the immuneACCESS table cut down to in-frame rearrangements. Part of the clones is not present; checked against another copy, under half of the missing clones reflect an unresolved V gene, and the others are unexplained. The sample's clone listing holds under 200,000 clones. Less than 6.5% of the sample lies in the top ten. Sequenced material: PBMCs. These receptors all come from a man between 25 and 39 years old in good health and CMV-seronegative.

In DNA form, the CDR3 reads TGCAGCGGCCGAGCGGGGGGCGTCAATGAGCAGTTCTTC. The encoded protein is CSGRAGGVNEQFF. The V gene is TRBV29-1, the J gene TRBJ2-1; 9 nucleotides agree with TRBD2. With 7 bases clipped from V and 6 bases from J, the junction kept 7 bases outside the gene matches. CDR3 length: 13 residues. The germline V gene has CDR1 SQVTM and CDR2 ANQGSEA.

CDR3: CASPTRTSESFGTYNEQFF. Here the CDR3 DNA reads TGTGCCAGCCCAACGCGGACTAGCGAGAGCTTTGGGACCTACAATGAGCAGTTCTTC. The rearrangement uses TRBV18 and TRBJ2-1; 9 bases are shared with TRBD2. J gave up 2 bases and V 8 bases, and 19 bases lay outside the gene matches. Germline CDR1 KGHSH, CDR2 LQKENI. The CDR3 spans 19 residues.

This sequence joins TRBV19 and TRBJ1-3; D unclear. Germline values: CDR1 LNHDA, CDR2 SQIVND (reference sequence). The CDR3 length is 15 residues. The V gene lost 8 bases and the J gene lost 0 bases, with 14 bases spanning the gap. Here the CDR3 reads CASAPSDYSGNTIYF. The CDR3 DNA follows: TGTGCCAGTGCTCCCAGTGACTACTCTGGAAACACCATATATTTT.

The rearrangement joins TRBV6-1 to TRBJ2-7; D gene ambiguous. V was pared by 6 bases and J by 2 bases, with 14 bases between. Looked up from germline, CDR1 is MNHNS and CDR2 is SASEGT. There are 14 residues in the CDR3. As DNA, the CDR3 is TGTGCCAGCAGGAAACCAGGTTACGCCTACGAGCAGTACTTC. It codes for CASRKPGYAYEQYF.

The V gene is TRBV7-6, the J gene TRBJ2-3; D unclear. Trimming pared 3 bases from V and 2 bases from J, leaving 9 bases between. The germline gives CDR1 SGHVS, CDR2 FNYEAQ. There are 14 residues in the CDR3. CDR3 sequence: CASSLMEYTDTQYF. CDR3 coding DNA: TGTGCCAGCAGCTTGATGGAGTACACAGATACGCAGTATTTT.

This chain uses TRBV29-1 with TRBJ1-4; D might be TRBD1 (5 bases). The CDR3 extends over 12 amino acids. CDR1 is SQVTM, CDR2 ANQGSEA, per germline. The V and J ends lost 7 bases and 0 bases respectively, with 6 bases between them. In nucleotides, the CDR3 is TGCAGCGGGGGGGCAACTAATGAAAAACTGTTTTTT. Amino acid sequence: CSGGATNEKLFF. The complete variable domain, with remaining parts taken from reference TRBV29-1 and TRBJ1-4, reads SAVISQKPSRDICQRGTSLTIQCQVDSQVTMMFWYRQQPGQSLTLIATANQGSEATYESGFVIDKFPISRPNLTFSTLTVSNMSPEDSSIYLCSGGATNEKLFFGSGTQLSVL.

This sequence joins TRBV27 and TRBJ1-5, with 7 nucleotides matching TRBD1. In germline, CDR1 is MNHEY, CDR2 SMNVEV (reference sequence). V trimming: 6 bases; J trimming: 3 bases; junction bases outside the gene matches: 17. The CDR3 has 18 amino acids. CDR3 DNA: TGTGCCAGCAGCTCAACCGGGACAGCTGCCTGGAACAATCAGCCCCAGCATTTT. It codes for CASSSTGTAAWNNQPQHF.

The CDR3 reads CASPEGAANYGYTF. CDR3 bases: TGTGCCAGCCCCGAGGGCGCTGCTAACTATGGCTACACCTTC. The chain joins TRBV2 to TRBJ1-2; D uncertain. Germline loops: CDR1 SNHLY, CDR2 FYNNEI. V lost 8 bases, J lost 0 bases, and 13 bases lay in between. This CDR3 spans 14 amino acids.

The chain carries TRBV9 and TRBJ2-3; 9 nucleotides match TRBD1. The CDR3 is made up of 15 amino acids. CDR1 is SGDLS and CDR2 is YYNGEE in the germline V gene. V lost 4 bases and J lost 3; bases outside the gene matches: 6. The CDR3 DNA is TGTGCCAGCAGCACCCGGGACAGGGAGACAGATACGCAGTATTTT. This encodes CASSTRDRETDTQYF.

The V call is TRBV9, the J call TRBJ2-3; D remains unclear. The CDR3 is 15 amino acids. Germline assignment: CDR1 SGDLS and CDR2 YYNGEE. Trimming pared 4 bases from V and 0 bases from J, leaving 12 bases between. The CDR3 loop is CASSSWPTSTDTQYF. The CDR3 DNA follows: TGTGCCAGCAGCTCCTGGCCGACTAGCACAGATACGCAGTATTTT.

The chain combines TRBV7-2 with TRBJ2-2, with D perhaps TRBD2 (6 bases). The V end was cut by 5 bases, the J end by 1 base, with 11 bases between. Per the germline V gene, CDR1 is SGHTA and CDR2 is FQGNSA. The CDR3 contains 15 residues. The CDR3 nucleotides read TGTGCCAGCAGCCGGGGACTTCTGAACACCGGGGAGCTGTTTTTT. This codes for CASSRGLLNTGELFF.

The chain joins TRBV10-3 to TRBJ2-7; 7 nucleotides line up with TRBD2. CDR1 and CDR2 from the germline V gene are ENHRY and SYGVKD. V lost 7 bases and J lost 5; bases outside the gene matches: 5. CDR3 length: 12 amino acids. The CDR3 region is CAINGGLNEQYF. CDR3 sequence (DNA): TGTGCCATCAACGGGGGGTTAAACGAGCAGTACTTC.

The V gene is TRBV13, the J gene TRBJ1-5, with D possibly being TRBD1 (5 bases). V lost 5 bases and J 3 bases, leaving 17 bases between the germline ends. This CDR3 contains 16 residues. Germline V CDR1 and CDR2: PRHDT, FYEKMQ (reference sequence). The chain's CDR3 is CASSPGRGPNNQPQHF. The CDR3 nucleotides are TGTGCCAGCAGCCCAGGGAGGGGACCGAACAATCAGCCCCAGCATTTT.

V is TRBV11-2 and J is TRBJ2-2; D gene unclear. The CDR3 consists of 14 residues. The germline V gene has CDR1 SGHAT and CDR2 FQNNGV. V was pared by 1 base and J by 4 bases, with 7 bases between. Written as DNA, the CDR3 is TGTGCCAGCAGCTTAGTGGCTGGCACCGGGGAGCTGTTTTTT. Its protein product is CASSLVAGTGELFF.